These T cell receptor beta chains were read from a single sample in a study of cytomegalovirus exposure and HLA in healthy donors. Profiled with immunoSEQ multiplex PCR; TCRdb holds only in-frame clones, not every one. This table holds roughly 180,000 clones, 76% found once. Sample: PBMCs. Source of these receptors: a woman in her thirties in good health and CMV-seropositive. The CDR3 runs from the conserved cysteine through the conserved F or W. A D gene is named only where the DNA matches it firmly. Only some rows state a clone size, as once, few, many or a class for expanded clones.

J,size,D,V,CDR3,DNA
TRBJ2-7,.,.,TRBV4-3,CASSLQGGAYEQYF,TGCGCCAGCAGCCTCCAAGGGGGGGCCTACGAGCAGTACTTC
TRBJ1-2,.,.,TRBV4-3,CASSQGPSGDGYTF,TGCGCCAGCAGCCAAGGTCCCTCGGGGGATGGCTACACCTTC
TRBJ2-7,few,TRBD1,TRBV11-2,CASSRTGGEGIYEQYF,TGTGCCAGCAGCCGGACAGGGGGCGAAGGTATCTACGAGCAGTACTTC
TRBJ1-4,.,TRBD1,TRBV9,CASSASGQGAEKLFF,TGTGCCAGCAGCGCTTCGGGACAGGGGGCTGAAAAACTGTTTTTT
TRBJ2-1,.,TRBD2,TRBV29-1,CSALAGGPNEQFF,TGCAGCGCCCTAGCGGGGGGGCCGAATGAGCAGTTCTTC
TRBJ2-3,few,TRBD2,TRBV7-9,CASSLFGLADPTDTQYF,TGTGCCAGCAGCTTATTTGGACTAGCGGACCCAACAGATACGCAGTATTTT
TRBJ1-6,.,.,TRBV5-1,CASSLTQENSPLHF,TGCGCCAGCAGCTTGACGCAGGAAAATTCACCCCTCCACTTT
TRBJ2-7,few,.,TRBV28,CASSIGYEQYF,TGTGCCAGCAGTATCGGCTACGAGCAGTACTTC
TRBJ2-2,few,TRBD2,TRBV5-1,CASSALLAGGTGELFF,TGCGCCAGCAGCGCGTTGCTAGCGGGGGGAACCGGGGAGCTGTTTTTT
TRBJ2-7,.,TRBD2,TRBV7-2,CASSGTSVSYEQYF,TGTGCCAGCAGTGGGACTAGCGTCTCCTACGAGCAGTACTTC
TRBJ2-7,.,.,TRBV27,CASSLMSGRSYEQYF,TGTGCCAGCAGTTTAATGAGCGGGCGCTCCTACGAGCAGTACTTC
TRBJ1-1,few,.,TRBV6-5,CASSYSGGTEAFF,TGTGCCAGCAGTTACTCGGGGGGAACTGAAGCTTTCTTT
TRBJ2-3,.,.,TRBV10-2,CASRPGGLRGTDTQYF,TGCGCCAGCAGGCCAGGGGGGCTTCGGGGAACAGATACGCAGTATTTT
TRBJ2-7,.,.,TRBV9,CASSVGDSRGYEQYF,TGTGCCAGCAGCGTAGGCGATAGCCGAGGGTACGAGCAGTACTTC
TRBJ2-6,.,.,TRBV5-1,CACRWSSGANVLTF,TGCGCCTGCAGGTGGAGCTCTGGGGCCAACGTCCTGACTTTC
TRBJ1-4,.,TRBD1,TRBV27,CASSRTGVEKLFF,TGTGCCAGCAGTCGGACAGGGGTTGAAAAACTGTTTTTT
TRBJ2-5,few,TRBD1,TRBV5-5,CASSSRDRAQETQYF,TGTGCCAGCAGCTCGCGGGACAGGGCCCAAGAGACCCAGTACTTC
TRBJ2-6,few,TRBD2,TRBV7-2,CASSWTSGGAGANVLTF,TGTGCCAGCAGCTGGACTAGCGGGGGGGCTGGGGCCAACGTCCTGACTTTC
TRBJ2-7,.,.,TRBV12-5,CASGLTHEQYF,TGTGCTAGTGGTTTAACTCACGAGCAGTACTTC
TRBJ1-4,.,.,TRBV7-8,CASRGGLGGANEKLFF,TGTGCCAGCCGGGGGGGGTTAGGGGGAGCTAATGAAAAACTGTTTTTT
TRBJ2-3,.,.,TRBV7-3,CASSTGTGSTDTQYF,TGTGCCAGCAGTACCGGGACTGGGAGCACAGATACGCAGTATTTT
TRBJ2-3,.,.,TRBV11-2,CASSLMTRSSTDTQYF,TGTGCCAGCAGCTTAATGACTAGATCTAGCACAGATACGCAGTATTTT
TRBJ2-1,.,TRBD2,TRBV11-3,CASSATSGGSGGYNEQFF,TGTGCCAGCAGTGCGACTAGCGGGGGTTCAGGGGGGTACAATGAGCAGTTCTTC